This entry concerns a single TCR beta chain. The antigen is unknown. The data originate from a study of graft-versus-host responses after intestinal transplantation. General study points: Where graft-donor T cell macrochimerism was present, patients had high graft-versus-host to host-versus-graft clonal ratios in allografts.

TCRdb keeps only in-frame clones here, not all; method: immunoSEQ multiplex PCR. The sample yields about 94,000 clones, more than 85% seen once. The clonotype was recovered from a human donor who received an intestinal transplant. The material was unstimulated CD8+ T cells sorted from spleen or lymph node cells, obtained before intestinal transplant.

In nucleotides, the CDR3 is TGTGCCAGCAGTGAAGCGGGCGGGATCTCCTACGAGCAGTACTTC. It encodes CASSEAGGISYEQYF. The chain is built from TRBV2 and TRBJ2-7, with D perhaps TRBD2 (6 bases). The V gene lost 0 bases and the J gene lost 0 bases, with 9 bases spanning the gap. This CDR3 has 15 amino acids. Germline CDR1 SNHLY, CDR2 FYNNEI.